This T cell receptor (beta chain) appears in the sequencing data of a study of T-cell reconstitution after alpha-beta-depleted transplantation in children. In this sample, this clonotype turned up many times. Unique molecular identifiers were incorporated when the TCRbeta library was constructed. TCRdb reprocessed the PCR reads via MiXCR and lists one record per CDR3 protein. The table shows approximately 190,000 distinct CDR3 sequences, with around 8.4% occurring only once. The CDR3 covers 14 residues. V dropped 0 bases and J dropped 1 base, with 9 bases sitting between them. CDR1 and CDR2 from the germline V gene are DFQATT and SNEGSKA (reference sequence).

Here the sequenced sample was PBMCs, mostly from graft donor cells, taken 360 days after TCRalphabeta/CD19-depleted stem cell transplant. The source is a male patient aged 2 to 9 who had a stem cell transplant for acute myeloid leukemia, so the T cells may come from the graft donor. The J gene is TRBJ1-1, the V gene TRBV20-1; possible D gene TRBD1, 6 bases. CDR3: CSAREPTGNTEAFF. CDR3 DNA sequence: TGCAGTGCTAGAGAACCGACAGGGAACACTGAAGCTTTCTTT.